This is a list of T cell receptor beta chains from one sample in a study of shared clonotypes between healthy human individuals. Measured with immunoSEQ multiplex PCR; TCRdb has only the in-frame clones, and not every one. The sample consists of roughly 700,000 clones, 74% of them appearing once. Sample: memory CD4+ T cells sorted from blood. The receptor source for this set is a woman aged 25 to 39 in good health. CDR3s include the opening cysteine and the closing phenylalanine or tryptophan. The D gene is left open where the match is weak. For some rows the clone size is stated as once, few or many, or as a class when expanded; others skip it.

clone_size,v_call,j_call,d_call,cdr3_length,cdr3_nt,cdr3_aa
NA,TRBV6-1,TRBJ2-3,NA,13,TGTGCCAGCAGTGAAACTGGTACAGATACGCAGTATTTT,CASSETGTDTQYF
NA,TRBV28,TRBJ2-3,TRBD2,18,TGTGCCAGCAGAACGGGACTAGCGGGAGGGGAGCTTCGGCATACGCAGTATTTT,CASRTGLAGGELRHTQYF
NA,TRBV5-1,TRBJ2-1,NA,15,TGCGCCAGCAGCTTGGTTCCGTTGCGGGACAATGAGCAGTTCTTC,CASSLVPLRDNEQFF
few,TRBV2,TRBJ2-5,NA,16,TGTGCCAGCAGTGAATCAGCGGGTAGGGGCCAAGAGACCCAGTACTTC,CASSESAGRGQETQYF
NA,TRBV6-1,TRBJ2-7,NA,13,TGTGCCAGCAGTGAACCGAACGTAGGGGAGCAGTACTTC,CASSEPNVGEQYF
NA,TRBV7-9,TRBJ2-3,NA,12,TGTGCCAGCAGCAGGTTTGCAGATACGCAGTATTTT,CASSRFADTQYF
NA,TRBV10-3,TRBJ1-3,NA,14,TGTGCCATCAGTGAACGGGAGTCTGGAAACACCATATATTTT,CAISERESGNTIYF
NA,TRBV5-1,TRBJ2-1,TRBD1,15,TGCGCCAGCAGCTTGTTACAGGGGGCATACAATGAGCAGTTCTTC,CASSLLQGAYNEQFF
NA,TRBV28,TRBJ2-3,TRBD2,13,TGTGCCAGCAGGCCTAGCGGCGCAGATACGCAGTATTTT,CASRPSGADTQYF
NA,TRBV30,TRBJ1-1,TRBD1,13,TGTGCCTGGGGACAGGGGATGAACACTGAAGCTTTCTTT,CAWGQGMNTEAFF
once,TRBV5-1,TRBJ1-1,NA,14,TGCGCCAGCAGCCCCTCGGGGAGAATCTCTGAAGCTTTCTTT,CASSPSGRISEAFF
few,TRBV19,TRBJ2-5,TRBD1,14,TGTGCCAGTAGTATACAGGGGGCGCAAGAGACCCAGTACTTC,CASSIQGAQETQYF
NA,TRBV5-4,TRBJ2-7,TRBD2,14,TGTGCCAGCAGCGATGGACTAGCGGGAGAGGGGCAGTACTTC,CASSDGLAGEGQYF
NA,TRBV6-5,TRBJ2-2,TRBD2,14,TGTGCCATCTCGACTAGCGGGAGTTACGGGGAGCTGTTTTTT,CAISTSGSYGELFF
NA,TRBV5-4,TRBJ2-3,NA,15,TGTGCCAGCAGCTTACCAGGCGACCAGGGGGATACGCAGTATTTT,CASSLPGDQGDTQYF
NA,TRBV28,TRBJ2-1,TRBD1,16,TGTGCCAGCAGTCCTCGTCAGACAGGGGCTATCGATGAGCAGTTCTTC,CASSPRQTGAIDEQFF
NA,TRBV5-5,TRBJ2-1,TRBD2,14,TGTGCCAGCAGCCCAGGACTAGCGGGAGCCCGGCGGTTCTTC,CASSPGLAGARRFF
NA,TRBV27,TRBJ2-2,TRBD2,17,TGTGCCACCAATCGGTGGGGGGGGATAAGCGGCACCGGGGAGCTGTTTTTT,CATNRWGGISGTGELFF
NA,TRBV9,TRBJ1-3,NA,15,TGTGCCAGCAGCGTAGGGACAGACTCTGGAAACACCATATATTTT,CASSVGTDSGNTIYF
NA,TRBV14,TRBJ2-2,NA,13,TGTGCCAGCAGCCCCAGGGTCACCGGGGAGCTGTTTTTT,CASSPRVTGELFF
NA,TRBV7-9,TRBJ2-1,NA,15,TGTGCCAGCAGCTTAGGAGACAGCTCCTACAATGAGCAGTTCTTC,CASSLGDSSYNEQFF
few,TRBV25-1,TRBJ2-3,NA,14,TGTGCCAGCCATTCCGCCTCGAGCACAGATACGCAGTATTTT,CASHSASSTDTQYF
NA,TRBV6-1,TRBJ2-1,TRBD2,19,TGTGCCAGCAGTGGGCCGGGACCCAGTATATCAGCGGGAGCGAATGAGCAGTTCTTC,CASSGPGPSISAGANEQFF
NA,TRBV11-2,TRBJ2-2,TRBD2,18,TGTGCCAGCAGCCCAGACTGGGGACTAGCGGGAGGTACCGGGGAGCTGTTTTTT,CASSPDWGLAGGTGELFF
NA,TRBV11-3,TRBJ1-3,TRBD1,15,TGTGCCAGCAGCTCCGGGACAGACTCTGGAAACACCATATATTTT,CASSSGTDSGNTIYF
NA,TRBV5-1,TRBJ2-7,TRBD2,15,TGCGCCAGCAGCGCGGTAGCGGGAGTTGTGGACGAGCAGTACTTC,CASSAVAGVVDEQYF
NA,TRBV18,TRBJ2-2,NA,14,TGTGCCAGCTCACCCTCAAGGGGGACCGGGGAGCTGTTTTTT,CASSPSRGTGELFF
NA,TRBV2,TRBJ2-3,NA,14,TGTGCCCTAAGCAGGCTAATTAGCACAGATACGCAGTATTTT,CALSRLISTDTQYF
NA,TRBV28,TRBJ2-1,NA,12,TGTGCCAGCAGTTTCCTAGAGTATGAGCAGTTCTTC,CASSFLEYEQFF
NA,TRBV11-3,TRBJ2-7,NA,13,TGTGCCAGCAGCCTGGGGGAGTCCTACGAGCAGTACTTC,CASSLGESYEQYF
NA,TRBV28,TRBJ1-2,NA,13,TGTGCCAGCAGTCCGGGGGTTGGCTATGGCTACACCTTC,CASSPGVGYGYTF
many,TRBV10-3,TRBJ2-7,TRBD2,14,TGTGCCATCAGTGGCCGAGAGGGGCTAGCGGTCTCATACTTC,CAISGREGLAVSYF